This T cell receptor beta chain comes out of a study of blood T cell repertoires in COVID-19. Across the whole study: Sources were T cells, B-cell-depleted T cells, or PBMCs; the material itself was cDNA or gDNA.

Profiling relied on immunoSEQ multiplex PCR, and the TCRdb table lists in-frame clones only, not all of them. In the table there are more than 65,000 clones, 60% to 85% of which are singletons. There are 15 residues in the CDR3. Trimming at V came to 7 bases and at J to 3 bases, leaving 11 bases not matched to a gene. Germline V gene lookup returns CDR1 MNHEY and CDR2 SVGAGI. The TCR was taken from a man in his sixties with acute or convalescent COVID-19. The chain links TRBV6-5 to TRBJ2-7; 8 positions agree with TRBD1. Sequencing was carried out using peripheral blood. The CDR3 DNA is TGTGCCAGCACTTTAGCCGGACAGGGCAGCTACGAGCAGTACTTC. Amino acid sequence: CASTLAGQGSYEQYF.